This T cell receptor beta chain was recovered during a study of blood T cell repertoires in COVID-19. Clones were sequenced by immunoSEQ multiplex PCR, and TCRdb holds only the in-frame ones, with some missing. The data show 200,000 to 250,000 clones, around 90% seen once. The CDR3 contains 18 residues. Unmatched junction bases numbered 16, after V lost 2 bases and J lost 4 bases. Germline V gene sequence: CDR1 SNHLY, CDR2 FYNNEI. The chain couples TRBV2 to TRBJ1-2; the match to TRBD1 covers 7 bases. This clonotype originated in a man aged 18-30 years with acute COVID-19. The sample consisted of PBMCs or T cells enriched from blood (not recorded which). In nucleotides, the CDR3 is TGTGCCAGCAGTGAAATTCTGGGACAGACGGACATCAGCTATGGCTACACCTTC. It encodes CASSEILGQTDISYGYTF.